Detailed here is one T cell receptor beta chain. Trimming took off 8 bases at V and 4 bases at J, with 11 bases between the two ends. The V gene's germline CDR1 is DFQATT and CDR2 SNEGSKA (reference sequence). The CDR3 totals 11 residues. These data originate in a study of T-cell memory formation after mild COVID-19. As for the study in general: Most TCR clusters belonged to a single donor.

TCRdb analysed the 5' RACE reads with MiXCR anew, one entry per CDR3 protein. The sample lists 350,000 or so distinct CDR3 sequences, 10% to 15% seen once, with over 20% in the top ten. This sequence originates from a man in his late teens or twenties who had mild COVID-19 (a few samples of this study predate the infection). Cell type and time point are not known. The chain is built from TRBV20-1 and TRBJ1-1; D is ambiguous. Specimen: PBMCs or a T cell subset sorted from them (not recorded which). CDR3 sequence: CSIQLVTEAFF. The CDR3 nucleotides read TGCAGTATCCAATTGGTCACTGAAGCTTTCTTT.